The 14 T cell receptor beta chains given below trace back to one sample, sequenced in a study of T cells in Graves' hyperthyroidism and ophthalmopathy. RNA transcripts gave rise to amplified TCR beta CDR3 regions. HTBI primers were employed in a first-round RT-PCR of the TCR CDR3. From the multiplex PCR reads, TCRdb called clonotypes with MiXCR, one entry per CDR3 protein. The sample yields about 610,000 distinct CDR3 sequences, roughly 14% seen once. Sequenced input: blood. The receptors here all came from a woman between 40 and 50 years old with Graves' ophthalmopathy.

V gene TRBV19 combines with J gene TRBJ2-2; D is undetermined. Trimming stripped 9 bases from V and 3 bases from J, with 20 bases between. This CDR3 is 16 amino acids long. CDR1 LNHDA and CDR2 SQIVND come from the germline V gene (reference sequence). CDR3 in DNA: TGTGCCAGAGAGCCTAGGCAGGTGGCCCACACCGGGGAGCTGTTTTTT. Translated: CAREPRQVAHTGELFF. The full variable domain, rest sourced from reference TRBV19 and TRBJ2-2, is DGGITQSPKYLFRKEGQNVTLSCEQNLNHDAMYWYRQDPGQGLRLIYYSQIVNDFQKGDIAEGYSVSREKKESFPLTVTSAQKNPTAFYLCAREPRQVAHTGELFFGEGSRLTVL.

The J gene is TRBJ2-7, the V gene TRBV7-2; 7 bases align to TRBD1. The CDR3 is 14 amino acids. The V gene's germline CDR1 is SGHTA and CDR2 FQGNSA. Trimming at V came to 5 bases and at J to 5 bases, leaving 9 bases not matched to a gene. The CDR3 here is CASSPLTGYNEQYF. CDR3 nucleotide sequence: TGTGCCAGCAGCCCTTTGACAGGGTACAACGAGCAGTACTTC.

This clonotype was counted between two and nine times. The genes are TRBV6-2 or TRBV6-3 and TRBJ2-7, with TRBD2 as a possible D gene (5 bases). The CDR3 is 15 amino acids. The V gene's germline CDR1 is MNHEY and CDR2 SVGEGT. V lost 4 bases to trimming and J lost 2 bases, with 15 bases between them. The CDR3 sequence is CASSWVGIRAYEQYF. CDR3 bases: TGTGCCAGCAGTTGGGTCGGGATACGGGCCTACGAGCAGTACTTC.

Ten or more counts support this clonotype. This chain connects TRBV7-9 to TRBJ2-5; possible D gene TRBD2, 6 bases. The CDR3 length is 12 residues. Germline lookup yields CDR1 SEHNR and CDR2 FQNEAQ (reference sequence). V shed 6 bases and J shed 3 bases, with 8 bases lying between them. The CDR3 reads CASRPGEETQYF. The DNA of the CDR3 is TGTGCCAGCAGGCCGGGAGAAGAGACCCAGTACTTC.

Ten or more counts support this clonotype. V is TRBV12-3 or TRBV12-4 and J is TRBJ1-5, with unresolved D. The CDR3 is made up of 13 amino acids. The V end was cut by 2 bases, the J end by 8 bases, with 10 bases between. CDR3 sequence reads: CASSLPDAEPQHF. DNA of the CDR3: TGTGCCAGCAGTTTACCAGACGCGGAGCCCCAGCATTTT.

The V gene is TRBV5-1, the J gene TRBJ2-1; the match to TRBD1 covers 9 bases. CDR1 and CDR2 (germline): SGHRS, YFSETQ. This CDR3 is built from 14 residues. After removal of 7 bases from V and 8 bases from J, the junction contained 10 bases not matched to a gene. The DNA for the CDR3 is TGCGCCAGCTTCTCGGGACAGGGAGGTCATGAGCAGTTCTTC. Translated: CASFSGQGGHEQFF. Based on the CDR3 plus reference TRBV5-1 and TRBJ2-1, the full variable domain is KAGVTQTPRYLIKTRGQQVTLSCSPISGHRSVSWYQQTPGQGLQFLFEYFSETQRNKGNFPGRFSGRQFSNSRSEMNVSTLELGDSALYLCASFSGQGGHEQFFGPGTRLTVL.

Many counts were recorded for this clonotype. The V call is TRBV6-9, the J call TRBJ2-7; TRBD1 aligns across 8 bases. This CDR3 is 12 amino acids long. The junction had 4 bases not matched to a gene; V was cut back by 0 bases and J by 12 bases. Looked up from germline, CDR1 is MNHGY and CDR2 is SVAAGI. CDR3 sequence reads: CASSYSDRAMYF. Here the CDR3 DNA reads TGTGCCAGCAGTTATTCGGACAGGGCGATGTACTTC.

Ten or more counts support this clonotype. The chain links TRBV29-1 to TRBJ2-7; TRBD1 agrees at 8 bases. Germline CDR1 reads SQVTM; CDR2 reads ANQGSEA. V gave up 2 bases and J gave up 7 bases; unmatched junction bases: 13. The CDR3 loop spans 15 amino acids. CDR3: CSVEWGGTGAQEQYF. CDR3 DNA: TGCAGCGTTGAATGGGGCGGGACAGGAGCCCAGGAGCAGTACTTC.

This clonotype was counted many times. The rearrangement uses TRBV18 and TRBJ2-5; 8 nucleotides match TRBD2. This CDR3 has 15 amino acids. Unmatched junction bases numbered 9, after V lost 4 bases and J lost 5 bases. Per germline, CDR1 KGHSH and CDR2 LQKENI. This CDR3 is CASSRAGTRGETQYF. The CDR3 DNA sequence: TGTGCCAGCTCACGCGCCGGGACTAGAGGGGAGACCCAGTACTTC.

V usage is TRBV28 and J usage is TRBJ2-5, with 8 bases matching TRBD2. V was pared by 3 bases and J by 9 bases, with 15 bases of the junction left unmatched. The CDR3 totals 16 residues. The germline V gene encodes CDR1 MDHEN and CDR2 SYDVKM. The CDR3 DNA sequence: TGTGCCAGCAGTTTCATAGCGGGAAGTTTCGGCAGGGCCCAGTACTTC. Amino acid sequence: CASSFIAGSFGRAQYF.

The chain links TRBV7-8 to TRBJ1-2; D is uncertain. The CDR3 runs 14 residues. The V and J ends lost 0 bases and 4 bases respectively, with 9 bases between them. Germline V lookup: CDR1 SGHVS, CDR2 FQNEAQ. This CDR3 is CASSLATNLYGYTF. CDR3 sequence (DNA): TGTGCCAGCAGCTTAGCAACTAACCTCTATGGCTACACCTTC. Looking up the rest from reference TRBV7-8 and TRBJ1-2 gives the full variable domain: GAGVSQSPRYKVAKRGQDVALRCDPISGHVSLFWYQQALGQGPEFLTYFQNEAQLDKSGLPSDRFFAERPEGSVSTLKIQRTQQEDSAVYLCASSLATNLYGYTFGSGTRLTVV.

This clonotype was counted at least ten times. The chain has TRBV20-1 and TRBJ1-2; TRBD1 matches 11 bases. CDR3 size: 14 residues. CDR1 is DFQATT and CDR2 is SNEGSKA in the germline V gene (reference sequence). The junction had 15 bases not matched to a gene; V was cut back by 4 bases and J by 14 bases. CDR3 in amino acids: CSATPGQGEGGRTF. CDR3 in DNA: TGCAGTGCTACTCCGGGACAGGGGGAGGGTGGGAGGACCTTC.

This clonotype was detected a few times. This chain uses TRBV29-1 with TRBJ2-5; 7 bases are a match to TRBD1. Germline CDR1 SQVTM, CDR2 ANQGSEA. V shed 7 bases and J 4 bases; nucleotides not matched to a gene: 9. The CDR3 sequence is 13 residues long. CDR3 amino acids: CSGNSAGGETQYF. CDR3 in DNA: TGCAGCGGAAACTCTGCAGGGGGAGAGACCCAGTACTTC.

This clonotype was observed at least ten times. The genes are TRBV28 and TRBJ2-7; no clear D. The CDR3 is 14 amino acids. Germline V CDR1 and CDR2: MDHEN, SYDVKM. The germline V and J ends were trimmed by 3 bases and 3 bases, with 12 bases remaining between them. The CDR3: CASSFEKADYEQYF. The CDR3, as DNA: TGTGCCAGCAGTTTTGAGAAGGCTGACTACGAGCAGTACTTC.